The clone carrying this T cell receptor beta chain is a singleton in its sample. Only in-frame clones appear in the TCRdb table, and some are missing; sequencing was by immunoSEQ multiplex PCR. The data contain millions of clones, about 95% of them singletons. The data are from a study of shared clonotypes between healthy human individuals. CDR1 is SGHAT and CDR2 is FQDESV in the germline V gene (reference sequence). This CDR3 region has 14 residues. J lost 8 bases, V lost 3 bases, and 4 bases had no gene match. J is TRBJ2-1 and V is TRBV11-1; 10 bases match TRBD2. Sequencing used naive CD4+ T cells sorted from blood. Stated subset: CD45RA+ positively selected. The sequence derives from a man younger than 35 in good health. The CDR3 DNA is TGTGCCAGCAGCTTCAGCGGGGGGGACTATGAGCAGTTCTTC. Protein product: CASSFSGGDYEQFF.